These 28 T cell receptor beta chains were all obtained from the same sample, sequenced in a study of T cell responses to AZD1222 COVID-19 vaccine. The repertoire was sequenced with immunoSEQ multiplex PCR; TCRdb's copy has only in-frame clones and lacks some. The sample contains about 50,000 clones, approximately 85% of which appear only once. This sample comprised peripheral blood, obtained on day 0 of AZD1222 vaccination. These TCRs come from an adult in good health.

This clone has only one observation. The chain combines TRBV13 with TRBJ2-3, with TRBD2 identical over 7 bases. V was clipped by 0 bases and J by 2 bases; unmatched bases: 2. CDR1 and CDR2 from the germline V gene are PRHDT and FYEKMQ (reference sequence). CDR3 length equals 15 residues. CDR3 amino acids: CASSLGGGSTDTQYF. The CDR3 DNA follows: TGTGCCAGCAGCTTAGGGGGGGGGTCCACAGATACGCAGTATTTT.

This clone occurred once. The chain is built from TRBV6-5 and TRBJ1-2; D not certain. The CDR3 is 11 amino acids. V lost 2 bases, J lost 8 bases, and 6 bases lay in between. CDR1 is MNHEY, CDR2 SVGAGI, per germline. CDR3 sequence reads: CASSYEGGYTF. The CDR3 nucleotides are TGTGCCAGCAGTTACGAGGGAGGCTACACCTTC.

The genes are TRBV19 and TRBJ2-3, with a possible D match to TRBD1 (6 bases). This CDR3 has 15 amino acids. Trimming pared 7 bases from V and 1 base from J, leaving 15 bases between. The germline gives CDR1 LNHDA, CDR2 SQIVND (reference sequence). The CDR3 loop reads CASTVTGHGTDTQYF. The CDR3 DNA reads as TGTGCCAGTACCGTCACAGGGCATGGCACAGATACGCAGTATTTT.

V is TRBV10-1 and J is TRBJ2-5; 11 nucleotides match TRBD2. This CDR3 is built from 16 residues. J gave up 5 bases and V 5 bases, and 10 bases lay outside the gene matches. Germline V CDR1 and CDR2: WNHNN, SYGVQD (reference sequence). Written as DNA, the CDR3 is TGCGCCAGCAGTCCGGGACTAGCGGCCAGTGAGGAGACCCAGTACTTC. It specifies CASSPGLAASEETQYF.

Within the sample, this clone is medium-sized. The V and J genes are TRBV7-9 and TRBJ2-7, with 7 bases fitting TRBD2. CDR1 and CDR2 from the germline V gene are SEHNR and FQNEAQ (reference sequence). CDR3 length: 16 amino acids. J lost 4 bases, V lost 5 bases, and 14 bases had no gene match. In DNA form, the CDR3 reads TGTGCCAGCAGCCCCCGGGGGAGCGGGGTTCAGTACGAGCAGTACTTC. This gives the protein CASSPRGSGVQYEQYF.

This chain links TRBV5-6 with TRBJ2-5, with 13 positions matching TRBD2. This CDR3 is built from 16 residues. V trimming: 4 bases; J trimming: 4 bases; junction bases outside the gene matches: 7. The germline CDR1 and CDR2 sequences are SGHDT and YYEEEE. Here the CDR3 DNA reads TGTGCCAGCAGCCCGCGACTAGCGGGGGGCTTAGAGACCCAGTACTTC. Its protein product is CASSPRLAGGLETQYF.

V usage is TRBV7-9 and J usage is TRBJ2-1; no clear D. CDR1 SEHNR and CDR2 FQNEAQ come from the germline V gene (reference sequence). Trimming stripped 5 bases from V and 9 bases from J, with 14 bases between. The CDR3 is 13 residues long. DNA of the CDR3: TGTGCCAGCAGCCTTTTTTTTGGGCCTGAGCAGTTCTTC. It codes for CASSLFFGPEQFF.

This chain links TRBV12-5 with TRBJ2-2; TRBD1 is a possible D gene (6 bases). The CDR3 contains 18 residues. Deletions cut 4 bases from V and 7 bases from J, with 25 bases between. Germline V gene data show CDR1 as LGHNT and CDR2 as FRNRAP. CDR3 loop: CASGSRRDNAARVGELFF. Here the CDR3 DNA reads TGTGCTAGTGGTTCTCGCCGGGACAACGCCGCGCGTGTCGGGGAGCTGTTTTTT.

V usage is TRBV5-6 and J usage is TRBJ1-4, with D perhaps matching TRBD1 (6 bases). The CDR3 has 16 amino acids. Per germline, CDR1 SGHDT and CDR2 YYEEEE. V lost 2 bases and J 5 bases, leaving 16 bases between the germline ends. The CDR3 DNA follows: TGTGCCAGCAGCTTCGGGACCGGGACACAAAATGAAAAACTGTTTTTT. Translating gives CASSFGTGTQNEKLFF.

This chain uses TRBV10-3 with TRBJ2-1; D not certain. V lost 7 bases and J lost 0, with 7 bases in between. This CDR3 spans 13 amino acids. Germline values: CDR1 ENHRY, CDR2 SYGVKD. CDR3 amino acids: CAITESSYNEQFF. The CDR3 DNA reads TGTGCCATCACGGAGAGCTCCTACAATGAGCAGTTCTTC.

The CDR3 coding sequence is TGTGCCAGCAGCTACAGACAGGGGTACGAGCAGTACTTC. As protein: CASSYRQGYEQYF. The J gene is TRBJ2-7, the V gene TRBV11-3; 8 positions agree with TRBD1. V dropped 4 bases and J dropped 4; count of bases not matched to a gene: 3. The germline gives CDR1 SGHNT, CDR2 YENEEA. The CDR3 has 13 residues.

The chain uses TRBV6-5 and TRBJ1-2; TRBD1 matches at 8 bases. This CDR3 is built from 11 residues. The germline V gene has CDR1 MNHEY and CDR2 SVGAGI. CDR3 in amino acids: CRAGGGYGYTF. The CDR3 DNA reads TGTCGGGCAGGGGGCGGCTATGGCTACACCTTC.

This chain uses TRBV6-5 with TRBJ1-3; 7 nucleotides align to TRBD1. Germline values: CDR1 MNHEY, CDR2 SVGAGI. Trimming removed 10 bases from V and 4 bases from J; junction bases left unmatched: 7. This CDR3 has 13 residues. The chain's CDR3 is CATETGPGNTIYF. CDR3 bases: TGTGCCACCGAGACAGGGCCCGGAAACACCATATATTTT.

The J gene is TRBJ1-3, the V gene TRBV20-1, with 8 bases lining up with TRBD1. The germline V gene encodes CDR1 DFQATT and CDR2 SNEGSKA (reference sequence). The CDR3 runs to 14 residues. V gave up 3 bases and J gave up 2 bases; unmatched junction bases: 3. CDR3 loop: CSASSQGAGNTIYF. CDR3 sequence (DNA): TGCAGTGCTAGTTCACAGGGGGCTGGAAACACCATATATTTT.

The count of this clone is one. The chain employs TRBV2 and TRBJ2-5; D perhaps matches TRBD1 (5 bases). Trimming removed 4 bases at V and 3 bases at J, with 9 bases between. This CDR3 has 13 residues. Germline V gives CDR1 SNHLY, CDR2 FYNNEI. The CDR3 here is CASSGGREETQYF. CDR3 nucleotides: TGTGCCAGCAGTGGGGGCAGGGAAGAGACCCAGTACTTC.

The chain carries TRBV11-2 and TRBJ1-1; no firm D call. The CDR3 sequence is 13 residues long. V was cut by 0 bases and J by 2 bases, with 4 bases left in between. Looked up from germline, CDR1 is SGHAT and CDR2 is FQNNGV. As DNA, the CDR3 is TGTGCCAGCAGCTTAGATCTTAACACTGAAGCTTTCTTT. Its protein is CASSLDLNTEAFF.

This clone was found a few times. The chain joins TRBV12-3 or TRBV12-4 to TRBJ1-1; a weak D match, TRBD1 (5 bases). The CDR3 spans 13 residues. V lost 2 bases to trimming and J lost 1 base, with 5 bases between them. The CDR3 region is CASSLTGNTEAFF. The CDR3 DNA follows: TGTGCCAGCAGTTTAACAGGGAACACTGAAGCTTTCTTT.

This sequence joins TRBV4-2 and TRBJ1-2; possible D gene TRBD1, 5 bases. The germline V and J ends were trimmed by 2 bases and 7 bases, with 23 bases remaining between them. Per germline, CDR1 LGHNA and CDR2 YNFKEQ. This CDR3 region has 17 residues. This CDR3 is CASSQTRSGQGGGGYTF. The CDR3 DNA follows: TGTGCCAGCAGCCAAACCAGGTCGGGTCAGGGAGGAGGTGGCTACACCTTC.

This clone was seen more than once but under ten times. The CDR3 DNA is TGTGCCAGCAGCTCAGGGACAGGGCGCCCCTACGAGCAGTACTTC. It specifies CASSSGTGRPYEQYF. This chain links TRBV7-8 with TRBJ2-7; TRBD1 matches 9 bases. Germline V gene data show CDR1 as SGHVS and CDR2 as FQNEAQ. The CDR3 loop spans 15 amino acids. J gave up 2 bases and V 4 bases, and 6 bases lay outside the gene matches.

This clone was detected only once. CDR3 in DNA: TGCGCCAGCAGCTTCGGCGACCCAGGTGATTCACCCCTCCACTTT. Protein sequence: CASSFGDPGDSPLHF. This sequence joins TRBV5-1 and TRBJ1-6; D remains ambiguous. The CDR3 contains 15 residues. Trimming removed 2 bases at V and 8 bases at J, with 14 bases between. CDR1 is SGHRS and CDR2 is YFSETQ in the germline V gene.

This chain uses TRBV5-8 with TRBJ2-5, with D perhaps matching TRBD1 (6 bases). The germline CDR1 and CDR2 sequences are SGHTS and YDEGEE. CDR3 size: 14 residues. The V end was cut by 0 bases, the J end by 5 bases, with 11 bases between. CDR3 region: CASSLGQGLETQYF. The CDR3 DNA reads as TGTGCCAGCAGCTTGGGCCAGGGGTTGGAGACCCAGTACTTC.

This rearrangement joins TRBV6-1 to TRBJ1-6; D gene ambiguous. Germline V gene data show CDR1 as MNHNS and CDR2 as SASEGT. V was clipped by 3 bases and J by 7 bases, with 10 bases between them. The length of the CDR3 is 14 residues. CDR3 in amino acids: CASSDYLPNSPLHF. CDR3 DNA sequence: TGTGCCAGCAGTGATTACTTGCCAAATTCACCCCTCCACTTT.

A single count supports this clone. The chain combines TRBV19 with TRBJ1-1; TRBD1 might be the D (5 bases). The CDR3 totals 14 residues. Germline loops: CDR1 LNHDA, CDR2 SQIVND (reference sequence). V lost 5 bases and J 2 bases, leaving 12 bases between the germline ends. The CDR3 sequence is CASSLGTFNTEAFF. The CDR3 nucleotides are TGTGCCAGTAGTTTGGGGACCTTTAACACTGAAGCTTTCTTT.

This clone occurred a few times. CDR3 protein: CASSLRGWDTGELFF. CDR3 nucleotides: TGTGCCAGCAGCTTACGGGGATGGGACACCGGGGAGCTGTTTTTT. The V call is TRBV11-2, the J call TRBJ2-2; tentatively, D is TRBD2 (5 bases). V lost 2 bases and J lost 3, with 10 bases in between. This CDR3 contains 15 residues. Germline loops: CDR1 SGHAT, CDR2 FQNNGV.

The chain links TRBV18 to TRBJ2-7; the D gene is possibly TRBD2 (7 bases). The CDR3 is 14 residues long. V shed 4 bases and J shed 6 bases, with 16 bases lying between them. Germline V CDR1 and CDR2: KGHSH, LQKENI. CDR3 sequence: CASSLTRGPGEQYF. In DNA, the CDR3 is TGTGCCAGCTCACTAACGCGGGGGCCCGGCGAGCAGTACTTC.

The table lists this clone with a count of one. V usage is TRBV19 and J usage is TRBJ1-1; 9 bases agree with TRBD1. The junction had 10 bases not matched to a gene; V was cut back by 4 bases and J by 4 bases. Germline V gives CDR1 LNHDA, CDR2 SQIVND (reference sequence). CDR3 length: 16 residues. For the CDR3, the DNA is TGTGCCAGTAGTACCCACCGGGACAGGGTTTTCACTGAAGCTTTCTTT. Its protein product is CASSTHRDRVFTEAFF.

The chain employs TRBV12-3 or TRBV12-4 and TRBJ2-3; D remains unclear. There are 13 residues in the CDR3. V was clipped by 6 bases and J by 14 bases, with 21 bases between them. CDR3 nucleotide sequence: TGTGCCAGCAGCCCAACTGGGCAGCCTCTCCTGTATTTT. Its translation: CASSPTGQPLLYF.

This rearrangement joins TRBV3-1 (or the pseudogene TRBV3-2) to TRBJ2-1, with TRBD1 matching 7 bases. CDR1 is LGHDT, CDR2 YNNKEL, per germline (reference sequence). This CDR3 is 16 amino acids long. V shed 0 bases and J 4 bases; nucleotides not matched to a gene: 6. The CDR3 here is CASSQDLGTVYNEQFF. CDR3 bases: TGTGCCAGCAGCCAAGATCTGGGGACAGTATACAATGAGCAGTTCTTC.